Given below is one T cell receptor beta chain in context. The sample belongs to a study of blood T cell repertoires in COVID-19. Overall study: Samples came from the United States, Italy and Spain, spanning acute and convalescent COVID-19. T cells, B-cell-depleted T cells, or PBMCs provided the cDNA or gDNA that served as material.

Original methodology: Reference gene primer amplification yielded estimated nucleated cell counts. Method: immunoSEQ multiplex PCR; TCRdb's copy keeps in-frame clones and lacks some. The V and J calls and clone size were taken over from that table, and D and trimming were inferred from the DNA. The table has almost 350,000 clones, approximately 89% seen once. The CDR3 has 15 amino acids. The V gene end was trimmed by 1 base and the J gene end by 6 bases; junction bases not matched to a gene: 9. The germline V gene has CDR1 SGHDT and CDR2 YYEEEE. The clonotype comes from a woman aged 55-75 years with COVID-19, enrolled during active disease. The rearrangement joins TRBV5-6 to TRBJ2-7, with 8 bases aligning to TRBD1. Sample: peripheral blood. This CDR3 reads CASSLWQGATVEQYF. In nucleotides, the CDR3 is TGTGCCAGCAGCTTGTGGCAGGGGGCTACGGTCGAGCAGTACTTC.